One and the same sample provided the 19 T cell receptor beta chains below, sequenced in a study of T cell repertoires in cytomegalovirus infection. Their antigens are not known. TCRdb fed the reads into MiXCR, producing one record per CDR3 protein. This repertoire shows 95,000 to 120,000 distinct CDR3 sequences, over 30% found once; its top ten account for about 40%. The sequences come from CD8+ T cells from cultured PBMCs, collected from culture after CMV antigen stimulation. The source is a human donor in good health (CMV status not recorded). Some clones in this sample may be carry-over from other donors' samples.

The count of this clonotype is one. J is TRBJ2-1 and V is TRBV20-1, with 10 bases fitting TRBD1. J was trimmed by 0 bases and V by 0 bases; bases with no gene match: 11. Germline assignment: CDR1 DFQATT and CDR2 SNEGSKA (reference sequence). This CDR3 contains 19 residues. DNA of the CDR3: TGCAGTGCTAGAGATCTGACAGGGGGCGTAAAAAACTCCTACAATGAGCAGTTCTTC. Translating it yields CSARDLTGGVKNSYNEQFF.

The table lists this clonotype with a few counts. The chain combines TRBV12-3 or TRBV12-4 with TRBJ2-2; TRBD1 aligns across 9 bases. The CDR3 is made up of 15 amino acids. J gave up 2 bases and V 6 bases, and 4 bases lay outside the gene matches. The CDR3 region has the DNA TGTGCCAGCAGCTGGGACAGGGTTAACACCGGGGAGCTGTTTTTT. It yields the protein CASSWDRVNTGELFF.

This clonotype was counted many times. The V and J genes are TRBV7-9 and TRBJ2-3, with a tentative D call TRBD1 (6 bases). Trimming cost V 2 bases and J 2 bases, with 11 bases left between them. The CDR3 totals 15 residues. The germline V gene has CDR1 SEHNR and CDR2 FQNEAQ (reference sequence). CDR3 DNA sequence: TGTGCCAGCAGCTTACCTGACAGGCTCACAGATACGCAGTATTTT. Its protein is CASSLPDRLTDTQYF. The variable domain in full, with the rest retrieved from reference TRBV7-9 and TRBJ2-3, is DTGVSQNPRHKITKRGQNVTFRCDPISEHNRLYWYRQTLGQGPEFLTYFQNEAQLEKSRLLSDRFSAERPKGSFSTLEIQRTEQGDSAMYLCASSLPDRLTDTQYFGPGTRLTVL.

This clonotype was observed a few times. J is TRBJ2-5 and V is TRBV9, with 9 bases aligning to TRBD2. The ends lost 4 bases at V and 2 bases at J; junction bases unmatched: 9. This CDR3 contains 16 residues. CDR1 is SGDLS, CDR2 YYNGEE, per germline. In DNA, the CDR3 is TGTGCCAGCAGCATAATGGGGACTAGCAATCAAGAGACCCAGTACTTC. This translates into CASSIMGTSNQETQYF.

The CDR3 coding sequence is TGCAGTGCCCGGGACTCAACGGCTGGGGCCAACGTCCTGACTTTC. This codes for CSARDSTAGANVLTF. This chain uses TRBV20-1 with TRBJ2-6; maybe TRBD2 (6 bases). Germline V gene lookup returns CDR1 DFQATT and CDR2 SNEGSKA (reference sequence). Trimming took off 6 bases at V and 2 bases at J, with 14 bases between the two ends. The CDR3 is 15 residues long.

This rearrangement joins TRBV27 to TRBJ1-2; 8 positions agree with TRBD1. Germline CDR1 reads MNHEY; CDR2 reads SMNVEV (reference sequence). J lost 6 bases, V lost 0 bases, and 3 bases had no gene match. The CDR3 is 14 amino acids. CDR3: CASSLSGRGHGYTF. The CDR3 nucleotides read TGTGCCAGCAGTTTATCCGGCAGGGGGCATGGCTACACCTTC.

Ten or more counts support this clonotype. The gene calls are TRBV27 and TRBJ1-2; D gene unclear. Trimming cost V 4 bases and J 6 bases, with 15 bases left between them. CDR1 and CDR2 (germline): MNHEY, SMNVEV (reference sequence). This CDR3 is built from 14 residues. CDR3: CASSSWPVNHGYTF. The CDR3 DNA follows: TGTGCCAGCAGTTCTTGGCCAGTCAATCATGGCTACACCTTC.

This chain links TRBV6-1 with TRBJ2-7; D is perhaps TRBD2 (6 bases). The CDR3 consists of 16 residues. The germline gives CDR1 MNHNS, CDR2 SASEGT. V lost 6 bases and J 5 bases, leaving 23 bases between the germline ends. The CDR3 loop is CASRESEWGDIDEQYF. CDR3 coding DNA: TGTGCCAGCAGGGAAAGTGAATGGGGGGATATAGACGAGCAGTACTTC.

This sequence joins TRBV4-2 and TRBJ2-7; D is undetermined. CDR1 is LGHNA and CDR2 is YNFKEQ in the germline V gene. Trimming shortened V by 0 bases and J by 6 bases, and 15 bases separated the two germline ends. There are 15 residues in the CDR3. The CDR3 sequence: CASSQDRVEFPEQYF. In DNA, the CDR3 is TGTGCCAGCAGCCAAGACAGAGTGGAATTTCCCGAGCAGTACTTC.

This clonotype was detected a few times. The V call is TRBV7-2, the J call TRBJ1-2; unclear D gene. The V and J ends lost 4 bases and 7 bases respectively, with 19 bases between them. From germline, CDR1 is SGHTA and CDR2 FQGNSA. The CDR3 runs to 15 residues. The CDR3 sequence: CASSYNVIVVAGYTF. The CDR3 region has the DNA TGTGCCAGCAGCTACAATGTTATAGTGGTCGCTGGCTACACCTTC.

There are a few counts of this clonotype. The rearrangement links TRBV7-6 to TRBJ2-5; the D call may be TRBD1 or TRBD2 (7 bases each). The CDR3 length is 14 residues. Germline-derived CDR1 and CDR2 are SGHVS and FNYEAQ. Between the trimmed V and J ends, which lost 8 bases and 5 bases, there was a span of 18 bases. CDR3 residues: CASGTQGGYETQYF. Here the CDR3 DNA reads TGTGCCAGCGGTACCCAGGGGGGGTACGAGACCCAGTACTTC.

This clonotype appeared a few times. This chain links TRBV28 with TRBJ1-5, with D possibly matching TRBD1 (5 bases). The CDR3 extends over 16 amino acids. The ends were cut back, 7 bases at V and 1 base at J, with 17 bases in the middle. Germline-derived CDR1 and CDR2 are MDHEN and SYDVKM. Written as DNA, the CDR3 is TGTGCCAGCACCTGGGGGAGATCAGCCAGCAATCAGCCCCAGCATTTT. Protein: CASTWGRSASNQPQHF.

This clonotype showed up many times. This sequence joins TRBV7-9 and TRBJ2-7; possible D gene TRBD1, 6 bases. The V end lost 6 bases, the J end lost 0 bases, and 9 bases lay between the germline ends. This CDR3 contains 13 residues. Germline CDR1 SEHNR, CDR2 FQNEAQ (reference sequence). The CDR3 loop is CASSSDSSYEQYF. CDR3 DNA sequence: TGTGCCAGCAGTTCGGACAGCTCCTACGAGCAGTACTTC.

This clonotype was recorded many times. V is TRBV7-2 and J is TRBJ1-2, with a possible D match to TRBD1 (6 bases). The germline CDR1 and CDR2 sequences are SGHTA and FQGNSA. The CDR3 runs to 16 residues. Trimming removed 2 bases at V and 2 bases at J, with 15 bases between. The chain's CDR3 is CASSLRSRGRNYGYTF. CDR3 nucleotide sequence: TGTGCCAGCAGCTTACGCTCGAGGGGGAGGAACTATGGCTACACCTTC.

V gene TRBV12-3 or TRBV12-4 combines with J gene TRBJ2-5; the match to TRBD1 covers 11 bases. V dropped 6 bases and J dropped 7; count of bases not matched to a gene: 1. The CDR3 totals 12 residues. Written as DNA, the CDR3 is TGTGCCAGCAGGGGACAGGGGGTGACCCAGTACTTC. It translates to CASRGQGVTQYF.

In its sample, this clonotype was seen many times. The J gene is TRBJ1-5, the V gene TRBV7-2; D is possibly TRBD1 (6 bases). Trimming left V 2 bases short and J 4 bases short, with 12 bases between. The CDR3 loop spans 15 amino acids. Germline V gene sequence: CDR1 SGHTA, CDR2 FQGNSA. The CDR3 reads CASSLQGTSNQPQHF. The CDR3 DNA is TGTGCCAGCAGCTTACAGGGGACCTCAAATCAGCCCCAGCATTTT.

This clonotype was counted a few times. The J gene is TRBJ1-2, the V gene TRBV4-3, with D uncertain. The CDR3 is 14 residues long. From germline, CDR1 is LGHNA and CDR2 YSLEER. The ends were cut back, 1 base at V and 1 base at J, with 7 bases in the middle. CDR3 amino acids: CASSQALRNYGYTF. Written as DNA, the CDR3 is TGCGCCAGCAGCCAAGCGCTCCGTAACTATGGCTACACCTTC.

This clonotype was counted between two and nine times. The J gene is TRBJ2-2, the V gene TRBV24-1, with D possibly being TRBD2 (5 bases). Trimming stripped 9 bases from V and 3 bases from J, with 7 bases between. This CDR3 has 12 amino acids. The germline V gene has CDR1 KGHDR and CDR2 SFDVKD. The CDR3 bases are TGTGCCACCGGCGGGTACACCGGGGAGCTGTTTTTT. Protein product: CATGGYTGELFF.

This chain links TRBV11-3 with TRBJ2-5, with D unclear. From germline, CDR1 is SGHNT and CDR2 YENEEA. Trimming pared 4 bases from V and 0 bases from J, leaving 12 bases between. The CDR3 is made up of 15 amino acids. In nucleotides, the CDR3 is TGTGCCAGCAGCTCCCACGACGGGTACCAAGAGACCCAGTACTTC. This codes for CASSSHDGYQETQYF.